One sample yielded the 30 T cell receptor beta chains listed below, sequenced in a study of shared clonotypes between healthy human individuals. Data came from immunoSEQ multiplex PCR; TCRdb stores just in-frame clones and leaves some out. This table holds 110,000 or so clones, approximately 70% found once. Sequencing was carried out using memory CD8+ T cells sorted from blood. The subset denotes: CD45RO+ cells pooled with CCR7-negative TemRA cells. The receptors come from a woman aged 25 to 39 in good health.

The chain couples TRBV15 to TRBJ2-5, with no clear D. V gave up 1 base and J gave up 2 bases, with 14 bases separating them. The CDR3 length is 16 residues. CDR1 is LNHNV, CDR2 YYDKDF, per germline (reference sequence). CDR3 protein: CATSRGPLHGQETQYF. In DNA form, the CDR3 reads TGTGCCACCAGCAGAGGCCCACTGCATGGGCAAGAGACCCAGTACTTC.

The table lists this clone with many counts. The rearrangement joins TRBV7-9 to TRBJ2-7, with a tentative D call TRBD2 (6 bases). The germline V gene encodes CDR1 SEHNR and CDR2 FQNEAQ (reference sequence). Trimming removed 1 base at V and 2 bases at J, with 12 bases between. The CDR3 is made up of 15 amino acids. CDR3 sequence: CASSLEGGGTYEQYF. In nucleotides, the CDR3 is TGTGCCAGCAGCTTAGAAGGCGGAGGGACCTACGAGCAGTACTTC.

As for this clone: A single base is all that separates this from a far larger clone, so a read error is likely. Other DNA sequences in this sample translate to the same CDR3. The chain couples TRBV15 to TRBJ2-7; D is possibly TRBD2 (7 bases). Germline V gene sequence: CDR1 LNHNV, CDR2 YYDKDF (reference sequence). CDR3 length equals 15 residues. The DNA of the CDR3 is TGTGCTACCAGCAGAGATAGGGGGGGCGCGTCCGAGCAGTACTTC. This gives the protein CATSRDRGGASEQYF.

The rearrangement uses TRBV10-2 and TRBJ1-1; D gene ambiguous. Germline V gene sequence: CDR1 WSHSY, CDR2 SAAADI. The CDR3 totals 13 residues. The V end lost 3 bases, the J end lost 6 bases, and 11 bases lay between the germline ends. CDR3 residues: CASSEEAFAEAFF. The DNA of the CDR3 is TGCGCCAGCAGTGAAGAGGCGTTTGCTGAAGCTTTCTTT.

This clone was observed a few times. This chain connects TRBV11-2 to TRBJ2-6; 7 bases line up with TRBD1. The junction had 8 bases not matched to a gene; V was cut back by 6 bases and J by 0 bases. CDR3 size: 17 residues. Germline loops: CDR1 SGHAT, CDR2 FQNNGV. The CDR3 reads CASSLDRAFSGANVLTF. CDR3 sequence (DNA): TGTGCCAGCAGTCTTGACAGGGCCTTCTCTGGGGCCAACGTCCTGACTTTC.

This clone showed up just a few times. The chain has TRBV15 and TRBJ1-4; weak D call: TRBD1 (6 bases). This CDR3 is built from 16 residues. CDR1 is LNHNV and CDR2 is YYDKDF in the germline V gene (reference sequence). The ends were cut back, 0 bases at V and 3 bases at J, with 11 bases in the middle. In DNA, the CDR3 is TGTGCCACCAGCAGAGATCCCTCAGGGGCTAATGAAAAACTGTTTTTT. Its protein is CATSRDPSGANEKLFF.

The chain carries TRBV9 and TRBJ2-1; no clear D gene. The V gene lost 0 bases and the J gene lost 9 bases, with 16 bases spanning the gap. This CDR3 spans 15 amino acids. The germline gives CDR1 SGDLS, CDR2 YYNGEE. CDR3 sequence reads: CASSVEPLLQIEQFF. The CDR3 DNA follows: TGTGCCAGCAGCGTAGAACCACTCCTACAAATTGAGCAGTTCTTC.

This sequence joins TRBV14 and TRBJ2-7, with 8 bases matching TRBD2. CDR1 and CDR2 from the germline V gene are SGHDN and FVKESK. Losses at the gene ends were 1 base for V and 4 bases for J; bases not matched to a gene: 21. This CDR3 has 20 amino acids. The CDR3 sequence is CASSQGAWWASGSENYEQYF. The DNA of the CDR3 is TGTGCCAGCAGCCAAGGTGCTTGGTGGGCTAGCGGGTCGGAAAATTACGAGCAGTACTTC.

J is TRBJ1-2 and V is TRBV9, with no clear D. The CDR3 is 13 amino acids. CDR1 and CDR2 from the germline V gene are SGDLS and YYNGEE. V shed 4 bases and J shed 4 bases, with 11 bases lying between them. CDR3: CASSTGPVYGYTF. Here the CDR3 DNA reads TGTGCCAGCAGCACCGGACCCGTCTATGGCTACACCTTC.

The J gene is TRBJ2-1, the V gene TRBV27, with 8 bases matching TRBD1. This CDR3 has 14 amino acids. Germline CDR1 MNHEY, CDR2 SMNVEV (reference sequence). V was clipped by 2 bases and J by 10 bases; unmatched bases: 7. The CDR3 reads CASSLIQGDREQFF. The CDR3 nucleotides are TGTGCCAGCAGTTTAATACAGGGGGATCGAGAGCAGTTCTTC.

Relative to its sample, this clone is medium-sized. This rearrangement joins TRBV25-1 to TRBJ2-1; D is unresolved. The CDR3 is 11 amino acids. CDR1 MGHDK and CDR2 SYGVNS come from the germline V gene. With 6 bases removed from V and 8 bases from J, the gap between germline ends came to 8 bases. CDR3 sequence reads: CASSLLDEQFF. The CDR3 coding sequence is TGTGCCAGCAGCCTTTTGGATGAGCAGTTCTTC.

The genes are TRBV27 and TRBJ2-1; unclear D gene. Trimming pared 7 bases from V and 1 base from J, leaving 14 bases between. The CDR3 contains 15 residues. Germline-derived CDR1 and CDR2 are MNHEY and SMNVEV (reference sequence). The CDR3: CASNSRTRSYNEQFF. CDR3 nucleotides: TGTGCCAGCAACTCCCGGACGCGTTCCTACAATGAGCAGTTCTTC.

The J gene is TRBJ2-7, the V gene TRBV4-3; TRBD2 aligns across 9 bases. This CDR3 region has 14 residues. Germline V lookup: CDR1 LGHNA, CDR2 YSLEER. J lost 1 base, V lost 4 bases, and 2 bases had no gene match. CDR3 residues: CASSLAGVSYEQYF. CDR3 DNA: TGCGCCAGCAGCCTAGCGGGAGTTTCCTACGAGCAGTACTTC.

The chain employs TRBV29-1 and TRBJ2-1; no firm D call. CDR1 is SQVTM, CDR2 ANQGSEA, per germline. Deletions cut 0 bases from V and 12 bases from J, with 0 bases between. This CDR3 is 8 amino acids long. The CDR3 DNA reads as TGCAGCGTTGAAGAGCAGTTCTTC. Amino acid sequence: CSVEEQFF.

This clone has at least ten counts. The chain uses TRBV27 and TRBJ2-3; 7 bases map to TRBD2. The CDR3 sequence is 14 residues long. The junction had 15 bases not matched to a gene; V was cut back by 4 bases and J by 14 bases. Germline assignment: CDR1 MNHEY and CDR2 SMNVEV (reference sequence). CDR3 in DNA: TGTGCCAGCAGTTCAGGAGGGTCTGGCGGGAGAGGGTATTTT. This sequence encodes CASSSGGSGGRGYF.

CDR3 loop: CASSLEGPLGNTQYF. In DNA, the CDR3 is TGTGCCAGCAGCTTGGAGGGCCCGTTGGGAAATACGCAGTATTTT. This chain uses TRBV5-6 with TRBJ2-3, with D uncertain. The germline V gene has CDR1 SGHDT and CDR2 YYEEEE. The V and J ends lost 0 bases and 7 bases respectively, with 15 bases between them. CDR3 length: 15 amino acids.

This rearrangement joins TRBV7-3 to TRBJ2-6; D is uncertain. The CDR3 length is 13 residues. Germline values: CDR1 SGHTA, CDR2 FQGTGA. The V end was cut by 0 bases, the J end by 4 bases, with 1 base between. The CDR3: CASSLTGANVLTF. The CDR3 nucleotides read TGTGCCAGCAGCTTAACCGGGGCCAACGTCCTGACTTTC.

This rearrangement joins TRBV28 to TRBJ2-7; D remains ambiguous. Germline V gene lookup returns CDR1 MDHEN and CDR2 SYDVKM. This CDR3 contains 14 residues. V lost 1 base, J lost 6 bases, and 13 bases lay in between. CDR3 bases: TGTGCCAGCAGTTTATTACGACTCGCGCGCGAGCAGTACTTC. This translates into CASSLLRLAREQYF.

DNA of the CDR3: TGCGCCAGCAGCAACCGATTAGAACCCCAGCGTGGGGCCAACGTCCTGACTTTC. It specifies CASSNRLEPQRGANVLTF. The chain has TRBV5-1 and TRBJ2-6; D remains unclear. Germline V lookup: CDR1 SGHRS, CDR2 YFSETQ. This CDR3 is built from 18 residues. V gave up 4 bases and J gave up 3 bases, with 20 bases separating them. Variable domain in full (rest from reference TRBV5-1 and TRBJ2-6): KAGVTQTPRYLIKTRGQQVTLSCSPISGHRSVSWYQQTPGQGLQFLFEYFSETQRNKGNFPGRFSGRQFSNSRSEMNVSTLELGDSALYLCASSNRLEPQRGANVLTFGAGSRLTVL.

The chain couples TRBV19 to TRBJ2-7, with TRBD2 identical over 10 bases. This CDR3 is 15 amino acids long. CDR1 and CDR2 from the germline V gene are LNHDA and SQIVND (reference sequence). V shed 6 bases, J shed 2 bases, and the junction held 7 bases outside the gene matches. In DNA form, the CDR3 reads TGTGCCAGTAGACTTCGTGGACTAGCGGCCTACGAGCAGTACTTC. It yields the protein CASRLRGLAAYEQYF. Filled out from reference TRBV19 and TRBJ2-7, the complete variable domain reads DGGITQSPKYLFRKEGQNVTLSCEQNLNHDAMYWYRQDPGQGLRLIYYSQIVNDFQKGDIAEGYSVSREKKESFPLTVTSAQKNPTAFYLCASRLRGLAAYEQYFGPGTRLTVT.

The V gene is TRBV28, the J gene TRBJ1-2; perhaps TRBD1 as D (5 bases). CDR1 and CDR2 (germline): MDHEN, SYDVKM. Trimming cost V 5 bases and J 1 base, with 11 bases left between them. The CDR3 runs to 14 residues. The CDR3 DNA reads as TGTGCCAGCAGTCTTCAGGGAAGTAACTATGGCTACACCTTC. Translating it yields CASSLQGSNYGYTF.

The chain employs TRBV6-1 and TRBJ2-5; D might be TRBD2 (6 bases). Germline CDR1 and CDR2: MNHNS and SASEGT. CDR3 length equals 13 residues. The ends were cut back, 5 bases at V and 5 bases at J, with 12 bases in the middle. The CDR3, as DNA: TGTGCCAGCAGTCCCAGGGAGGTGGAGACCCAGTACTTC. This encodes CASSPREVETQYF.

In its sample, this clone was seen a few times. The V gene is TRBV25-1, the J gene TRBJ2-5; D is tentatively TRBD1 or TRBD2 (6 bases each). CDR1 is MGHDK, CDR2 SYGVNS, per germline. This CDR3 spans 17 amino acids. V was pared by 6 bases and J by 3 bases, with 23 bases between. CDR3 sequence: CASSDLEGVTEKETQYF. The CDR3 DNA follows: TGTGCCAGCAGCGACCTGGAGGGGGTGACAGAGAAAGAGACCCAGTACTTC.

V gene TRBV27 combines with J gene TRBJ1-5, with TRBD1 identical over 7 bases. The CDR3 spans 13 residues. V shed 6 bases, J shed 10 bases, and the junction held 9 bases outside the gene matches. The germline V gene has CDR1 MNHEY and CDR2 SMNVEV (reference sequence). The CDR3 DNA follows: TGTGCCAGCAGCATCGACAGGGCTCAACCCCAGCATTTT. Its translation: CASSIDRAQPQHF.

This sequence joins TRBV25-1 and TRBJ2-7; D is possibly TRBD1 or TRBD2 (5 bases each). This CDR3 comprises 14 residues. Germline V gene data show CDR1 as MGHDK and CDR2 as SYGVNS. Trimming took off 5 bases at V and 0 bases at J, with 11 bases between the two ends. The CDR3 is CASSKGTDSYEQYF. CDR3 DNA: TGTGCCAGCAGTAAGGGGACGGACTCCTACGAGCAGTACTTC.

V and J are TRBV5-1 and TRBJ1-2; 7 nucleotides line up with TRBD1. The CDR3 has 12 amino acids. Trimming took 5 bases from V and 8 from J; bases not matched to a gene: 6. Looked up from germline, CDR1 is SGHRS and CDR2 is YFSETQ. As DNA, the CDR3 is TGCGCCAGCAGATGGACAGGTGGAGGCTACACCTTC. Protein: CASRWTGGGYTF.

J is TRBJ2-3 and V is TRBV19; D call uncertain. Germline loops: CDR1 LNHDA, CDR2 SQIVND (reference sequence). This CDR3 contains 15 residues. Deletions cut 3 bases from V and 1 base from J, with 11 bases between. CDR3 coding DNA: TGTGCCAGTAGTATTGGTATCGGGCGCACAGATACGCAGTATTTT. This sequence encodes CASSIGIGRTDTQYF.

This chain connects TRBV18 to TRBJ2-5, with 13 bases identical to TRBD2. Germline lookup yields CDR1 KGHSH and CDR2 LQKENI. There are 15 residues in the CDR3. V gave up 6 bases and J gave up 2 bases; unmatched junction bases: 3. The CDR3 nucleotides read TGTGCCAGCTCTGGGACTAGCGGGGCACAAGAGACCCAGTACTTC. As protein: CASSGTSGAQETQYF.

The chain recombines TRBV25-1 with TRBJ2-7; 10 nucleotides match TRBD2. The CDR3 extends over 14 amino acids. Germline assignment: CDR1 MGHDK and CDR2 SYGVNS. With 5 bases clipped from V and 3 bases from J, the junction kept 4 bases outside the gene matches. For the CDR3, the DNA is TGTGCCAGCAGTCATACTAGCGGGAACTACGAGCAGTACTTC. Translating gives CASSHTSGNYEQYF.

This chain uses TRBV21-1 with TRBJ2-2; no check of the table's D call, TRBD1, against the DNA was made. TRBV21-1 is assigned pseudogene status. CDR3 length: 16 amino acids. DNA of the CDR3: TGTGCCAGCACTTCTGGGCATCACCCGAACACCGGGGAGCTGTTTTTT. As protein: CASTSGHHPNTGELFF.